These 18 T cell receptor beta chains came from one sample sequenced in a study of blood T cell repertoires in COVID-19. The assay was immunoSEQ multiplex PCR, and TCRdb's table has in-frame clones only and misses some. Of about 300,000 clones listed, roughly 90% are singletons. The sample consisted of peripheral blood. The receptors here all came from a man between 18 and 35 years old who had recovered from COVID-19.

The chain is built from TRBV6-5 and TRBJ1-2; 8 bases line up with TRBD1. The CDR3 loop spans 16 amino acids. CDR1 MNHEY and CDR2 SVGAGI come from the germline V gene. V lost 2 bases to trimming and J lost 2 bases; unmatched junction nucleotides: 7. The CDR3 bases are TGTGCCAGCAGTTACGGGAGGGACAGGCGAAACTATGGCTACACCTTC. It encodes CASSYGRDRRNYGYTF.

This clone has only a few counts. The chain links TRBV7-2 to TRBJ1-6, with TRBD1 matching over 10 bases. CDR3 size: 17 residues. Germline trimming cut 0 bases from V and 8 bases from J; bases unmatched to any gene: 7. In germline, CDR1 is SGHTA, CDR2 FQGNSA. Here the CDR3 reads CASSLASGTGVYSPLHF. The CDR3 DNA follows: TGTGCCAGCAGCTTAGCCTCCGGGACAGGGGTTTATTCACCCCTCCACTTT.

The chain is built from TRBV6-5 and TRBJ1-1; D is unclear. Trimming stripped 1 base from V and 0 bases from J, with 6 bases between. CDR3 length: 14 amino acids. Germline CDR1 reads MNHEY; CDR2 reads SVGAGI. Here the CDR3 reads CASSYYSLNTEAFF. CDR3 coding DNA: TGTGCCAGCAGTTACTACAGCCTGAACACTGAAGCTTTCTTT.

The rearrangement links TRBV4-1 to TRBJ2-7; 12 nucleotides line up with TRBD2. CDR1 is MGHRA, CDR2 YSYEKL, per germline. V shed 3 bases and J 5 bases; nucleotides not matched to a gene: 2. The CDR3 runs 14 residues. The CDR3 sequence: CASSHRLAGDEQYF. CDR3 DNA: TGCGCCAGCAGCCACCGACTAGCGGGGGACGAGCAGTACTTC.

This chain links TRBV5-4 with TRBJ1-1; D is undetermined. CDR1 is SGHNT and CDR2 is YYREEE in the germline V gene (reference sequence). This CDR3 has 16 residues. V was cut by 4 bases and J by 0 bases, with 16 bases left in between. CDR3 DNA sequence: TGTGCCAGCAGCGGAGTCGCGGCAGCTATGAACACTGAAGCTTTCTTT. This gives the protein CASSGVAAAMNTEAFF.

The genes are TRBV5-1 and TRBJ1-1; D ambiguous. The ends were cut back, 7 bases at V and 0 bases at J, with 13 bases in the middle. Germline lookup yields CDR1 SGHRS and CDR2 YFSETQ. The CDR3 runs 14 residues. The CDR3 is CASGPAQLNTEAFF. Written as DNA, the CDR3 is TGCGCCAGCGGTCCCGCTCAGTTGAACACTGAAGCTTTCTTT.

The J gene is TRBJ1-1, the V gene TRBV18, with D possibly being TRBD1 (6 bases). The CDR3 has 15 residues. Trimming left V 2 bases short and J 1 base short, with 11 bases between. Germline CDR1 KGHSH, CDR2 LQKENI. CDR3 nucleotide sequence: TGTGCCAGCTCACCATCCAGGACAGAGAACACTGAAGCTTTCTTT. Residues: CASSPSRTENTEAFF.

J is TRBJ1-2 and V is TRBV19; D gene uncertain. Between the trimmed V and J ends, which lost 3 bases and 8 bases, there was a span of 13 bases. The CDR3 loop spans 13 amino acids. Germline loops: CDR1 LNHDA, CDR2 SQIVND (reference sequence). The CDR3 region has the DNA TGTGCCAGTAGTATTGTTTCAGGTGGGGGCTACACCTTC. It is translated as CASSIVSGGGYTF.

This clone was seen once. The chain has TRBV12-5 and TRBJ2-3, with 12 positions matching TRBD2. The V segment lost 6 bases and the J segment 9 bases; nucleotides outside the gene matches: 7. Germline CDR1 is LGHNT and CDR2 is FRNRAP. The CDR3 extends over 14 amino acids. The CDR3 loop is CASGSSGGAETQYF. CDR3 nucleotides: TGTGCTAGTGGCTCTAGCGGGGGGGCGGAGACGCAGTATTTT.

In DNA form, the CDR3 reads TGTGCCAGCAGTGAAAGGGGGCGGGACTATGGCTACACCTTC. This sequence encodes CASSERGRDYGYTF. The rearrangement links TRBV6-1 to TRBJ1-2; 7 positions agree with TRBD1. V shed 2 bases and J 3 bases; nucleotides not matched to a gene: 3. This CDR3 is built from 14 residues. The germline gives CDR1 MNHNS, CDR2 SASEGT.

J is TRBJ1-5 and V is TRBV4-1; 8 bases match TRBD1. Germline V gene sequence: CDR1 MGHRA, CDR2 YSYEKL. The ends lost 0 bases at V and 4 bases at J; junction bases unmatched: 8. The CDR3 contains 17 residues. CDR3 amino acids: CASSQDWGTGGNQPQHF. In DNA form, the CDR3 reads TGCGCCAGCAGCCAAGATTGGGGAACAGGGGGAAATCAGCCCCAGCATTTT.

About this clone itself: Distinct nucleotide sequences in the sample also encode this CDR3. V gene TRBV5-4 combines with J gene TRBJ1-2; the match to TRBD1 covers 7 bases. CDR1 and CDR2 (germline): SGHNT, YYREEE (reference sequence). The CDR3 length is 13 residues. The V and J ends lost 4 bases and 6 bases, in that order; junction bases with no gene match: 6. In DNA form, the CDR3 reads TGTGCCAGCAGCGCGACAGGGTCGGATGGCTACACCTTC. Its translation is CASSATGSDGYTF. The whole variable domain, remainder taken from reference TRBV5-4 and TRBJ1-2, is ETGVTQSPTHLIKTRGQQVTLRCSSQSGHNTVSWYQQALGQGPQFIFQYYREEENGRGNFPPRFSGLQFPNYSSELNVNALELDDSALYLCASSATGSDGYTFGSGTRLTVV.

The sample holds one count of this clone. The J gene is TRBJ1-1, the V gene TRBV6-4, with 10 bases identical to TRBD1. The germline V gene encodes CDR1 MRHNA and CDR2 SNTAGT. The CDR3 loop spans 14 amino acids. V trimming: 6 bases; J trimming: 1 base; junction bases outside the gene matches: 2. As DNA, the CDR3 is TGTGCCAGCAGGGGGACAGGGGAGAACACTGAAGCTTTCTTT. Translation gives CASRGTGENTEAFF.

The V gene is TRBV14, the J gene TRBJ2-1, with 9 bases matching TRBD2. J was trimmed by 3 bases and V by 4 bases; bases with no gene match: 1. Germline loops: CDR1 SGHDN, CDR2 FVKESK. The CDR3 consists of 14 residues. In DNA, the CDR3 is TGTGCCAGCAGCCTGCGGGGGGGCTACAATGAGCAGTTCTTC. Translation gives CASSLRGGYNEQFF.

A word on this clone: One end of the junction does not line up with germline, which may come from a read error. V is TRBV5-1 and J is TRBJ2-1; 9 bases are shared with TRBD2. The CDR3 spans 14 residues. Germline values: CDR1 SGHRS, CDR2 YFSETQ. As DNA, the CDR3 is TGCGCCAGCAACTTGGGGGGGACTAGCTATGAGCAGTTCTTC. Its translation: CASNLGGTSYEQFF.

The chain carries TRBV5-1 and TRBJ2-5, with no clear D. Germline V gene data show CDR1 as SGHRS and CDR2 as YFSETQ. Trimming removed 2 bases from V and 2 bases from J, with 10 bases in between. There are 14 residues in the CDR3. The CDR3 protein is CASSFSSVQETQYF. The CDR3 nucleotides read TGCGCCAGCAGCTTTTCGTCAGTTCAAGAGACCCAGTACTTC. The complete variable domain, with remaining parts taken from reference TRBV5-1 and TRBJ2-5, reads KAGVTQTPRYLIKTRGQQVTLSCSPISGHRSVSWYQQTPGQGLQFLFEYFSETQRNKGNFPGRFSGRQFSNSRSEMNVSTLELGDSALYLCASSFSSVQETQYFGPGTRLLVL.

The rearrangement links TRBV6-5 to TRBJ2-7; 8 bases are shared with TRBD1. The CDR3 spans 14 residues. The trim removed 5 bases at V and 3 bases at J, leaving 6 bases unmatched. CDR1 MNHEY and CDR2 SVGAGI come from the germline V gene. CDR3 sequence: CASSRGTGGYEQYF. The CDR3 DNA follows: TGTGCCAGCAGTAGGGGGACAGGCGGCTACGAGCAGTACTTC.

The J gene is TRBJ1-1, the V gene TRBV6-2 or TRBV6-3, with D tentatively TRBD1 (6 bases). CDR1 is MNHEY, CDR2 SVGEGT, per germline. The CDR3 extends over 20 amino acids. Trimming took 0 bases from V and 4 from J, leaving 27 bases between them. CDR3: CASSYSLAGAYPTGGTEAFF. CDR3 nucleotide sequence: TGTGCCAGCAGTTACTCGTTGGCAGGGGCTTATCCGACGGGTGGCACTGAAGCTTTCTTT.